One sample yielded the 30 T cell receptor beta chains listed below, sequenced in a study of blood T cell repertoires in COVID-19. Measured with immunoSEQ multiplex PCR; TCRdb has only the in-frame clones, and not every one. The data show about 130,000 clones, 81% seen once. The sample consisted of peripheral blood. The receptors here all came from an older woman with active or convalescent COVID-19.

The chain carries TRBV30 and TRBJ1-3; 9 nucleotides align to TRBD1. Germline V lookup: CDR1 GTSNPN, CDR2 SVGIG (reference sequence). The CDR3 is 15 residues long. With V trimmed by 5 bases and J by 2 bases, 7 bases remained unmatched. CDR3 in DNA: TGTGCCTGGCGCGCCGGGACAGGGACTGGAAACACCATATATTTT. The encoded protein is CAWRAGTGTGNTIYF.

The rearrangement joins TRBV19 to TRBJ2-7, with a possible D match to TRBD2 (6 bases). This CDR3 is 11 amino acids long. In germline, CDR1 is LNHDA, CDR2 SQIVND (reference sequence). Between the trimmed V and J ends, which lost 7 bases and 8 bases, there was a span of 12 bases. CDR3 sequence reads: CASIACGKQYV. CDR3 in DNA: TGTGCCAGTATCGCGTGCGGGAAGCAGTACGTC.

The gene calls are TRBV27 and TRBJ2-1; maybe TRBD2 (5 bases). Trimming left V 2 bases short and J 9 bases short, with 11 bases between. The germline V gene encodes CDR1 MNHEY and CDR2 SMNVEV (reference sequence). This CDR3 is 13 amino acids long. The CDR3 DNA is TGTGCCAGCAGTTTAGATAGGGAGCTTGAGCAGTTCTTC. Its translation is CASSLDRELEQFF.

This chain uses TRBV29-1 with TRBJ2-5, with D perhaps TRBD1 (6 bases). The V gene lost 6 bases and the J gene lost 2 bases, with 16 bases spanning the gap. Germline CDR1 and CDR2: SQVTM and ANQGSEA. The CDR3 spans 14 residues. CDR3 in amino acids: CSVANDRMQETQYF. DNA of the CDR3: TGCAGCGTGGCTAATGACAGGATGCAAGAGACCCAGTACTTC.

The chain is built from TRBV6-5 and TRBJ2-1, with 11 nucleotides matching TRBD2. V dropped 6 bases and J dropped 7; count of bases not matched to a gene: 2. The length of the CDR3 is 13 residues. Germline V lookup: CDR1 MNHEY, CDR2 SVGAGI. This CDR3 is CASRASGGNEQFF. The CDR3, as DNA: TGTGCCAGCAGGGCTAGCGGGGGGAATGAGCAGTTCTTC.

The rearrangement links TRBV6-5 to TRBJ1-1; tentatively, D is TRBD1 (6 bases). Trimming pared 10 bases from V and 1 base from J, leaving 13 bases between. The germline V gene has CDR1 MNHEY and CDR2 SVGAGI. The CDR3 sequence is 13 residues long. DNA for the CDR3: TGTGCCACGGGACACCCTTCGAACACTGAAGCTTTCTTT. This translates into CATGHPSNTEAFF.

CDR3 loop: CASTPRDLNTEAFF. CDR3 DNA: TGTGCCAGCACCCCCAGGGACTTGAACACTGAAGCTTTCTTT. The chain is built from TRBV25-1 and TRBJ1-1, with D perhaps TRBD1 (5 bases). Germline lookup yields CDR1 MGHDK and CDR2 SYGVNS. The CDR3 has 14 amino acids. V dropped 7 bases and J dropped 0 bases, with 12 bases sitting between them.

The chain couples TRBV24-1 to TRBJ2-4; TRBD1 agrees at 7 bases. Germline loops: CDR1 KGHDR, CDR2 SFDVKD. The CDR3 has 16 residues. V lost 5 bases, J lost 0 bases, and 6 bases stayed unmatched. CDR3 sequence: CATSGTGQLAKNIQYF. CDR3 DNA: TGTGCCACCAGTGGGACAGGACAACTAGCCAAAAACATTCAGTACTTC.

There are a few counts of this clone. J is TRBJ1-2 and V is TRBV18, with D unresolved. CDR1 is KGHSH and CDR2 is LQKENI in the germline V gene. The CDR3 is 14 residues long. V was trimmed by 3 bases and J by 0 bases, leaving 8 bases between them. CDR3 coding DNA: TGTGCCAGCTCACCGAGGGAAGCTAACTATGGCTACACCTTC. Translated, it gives CASSPREANYGYTF. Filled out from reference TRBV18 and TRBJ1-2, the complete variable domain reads NAGVMQNPRHLVRRRGQEARLRCSPMKGHSHVYWYRQLPEEGLKFMVYLQKENIIDESGMPKERFSAEFPKEGPSILRIQQVVRGDSAAYFCASSPREANYGYTFGSGTRLTVV.

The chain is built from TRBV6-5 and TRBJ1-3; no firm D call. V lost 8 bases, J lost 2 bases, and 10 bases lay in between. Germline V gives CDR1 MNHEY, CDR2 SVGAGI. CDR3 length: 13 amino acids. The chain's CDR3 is CASRGMPGNTIYF. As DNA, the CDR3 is TGTGCCAGCCGCGGGATGCCTGGAAACACCATATATTTT.

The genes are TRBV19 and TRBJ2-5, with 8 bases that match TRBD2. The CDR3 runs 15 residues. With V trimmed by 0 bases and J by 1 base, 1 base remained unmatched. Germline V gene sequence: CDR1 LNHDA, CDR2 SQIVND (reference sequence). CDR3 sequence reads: CASSIDREGQETQYF. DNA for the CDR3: TGTGCCAGTAGTATAGATCGGGAGGGCCAAGAGACCCAGTACTTC.

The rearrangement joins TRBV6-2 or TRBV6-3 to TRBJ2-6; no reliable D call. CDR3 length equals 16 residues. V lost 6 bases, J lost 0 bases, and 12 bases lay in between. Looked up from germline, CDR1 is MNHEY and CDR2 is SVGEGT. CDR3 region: CASSPKAASGANVLTF. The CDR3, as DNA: TGTGCCAGCAGCCCTAAAGCCGCCTCTGGGGCCAACGTCCTGACTTTC.

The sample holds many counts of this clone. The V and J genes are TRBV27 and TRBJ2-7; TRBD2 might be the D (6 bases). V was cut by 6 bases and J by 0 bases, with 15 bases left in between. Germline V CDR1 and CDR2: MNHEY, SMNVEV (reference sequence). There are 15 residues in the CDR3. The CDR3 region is CASREAAGASYEQYF. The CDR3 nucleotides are TGTGCCAGCAGGGAGGCAGCGGGCGCCTCCTACGAGCAGTACTTC.

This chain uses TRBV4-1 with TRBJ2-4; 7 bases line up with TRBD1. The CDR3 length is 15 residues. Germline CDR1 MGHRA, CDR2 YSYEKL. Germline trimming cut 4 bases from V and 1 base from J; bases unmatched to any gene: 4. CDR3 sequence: CASSPQTGAKNIQYF. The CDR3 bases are TGCGCCAGCAGCCCTCAGACAGGGGCCAAAAACATTCAGTACTTC.

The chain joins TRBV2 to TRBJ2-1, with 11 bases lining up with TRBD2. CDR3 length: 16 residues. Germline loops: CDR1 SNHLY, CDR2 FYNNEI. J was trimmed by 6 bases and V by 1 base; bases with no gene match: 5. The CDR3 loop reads CASSEVAGGTFNEQFF. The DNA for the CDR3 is TGTGCCAGCAGTGAAGTAGCGGGAGGGACCTTCAATGAGCAGTTCTTC.

CDR3 region: CATSDFRDEQFF. Here the CDR3 DNA reads TGTGCCACCAGTGATTTCCGGGATGAGCAGTTCTTC. The rearrangement links TRBV24-1 to TRBJ2-1; D unresolved. The CDR3 extends over 12 amino acids. V gave up 1 base and J gave up 8 bases, with 5 bases separating them. In germline, CDR1 is KGHDR, CDR2 SFDVKD.

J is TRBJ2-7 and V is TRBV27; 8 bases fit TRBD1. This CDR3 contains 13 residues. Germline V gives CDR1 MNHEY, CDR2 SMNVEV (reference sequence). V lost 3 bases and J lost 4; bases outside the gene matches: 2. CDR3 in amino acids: CASSLGQVYEQYF. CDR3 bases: TGTGCCAGCAGTTTGGGACAGGTTTACGAGCAGTACTTC.

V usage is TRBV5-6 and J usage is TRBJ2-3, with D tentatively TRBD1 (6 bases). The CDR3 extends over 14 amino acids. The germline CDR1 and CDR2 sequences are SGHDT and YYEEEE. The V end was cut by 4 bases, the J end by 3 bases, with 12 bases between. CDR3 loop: CASSPGTITDTQYF. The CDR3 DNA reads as TGTGCCAGCAGCCCCGGGACAATTACAGATACGCAGTATTTT.

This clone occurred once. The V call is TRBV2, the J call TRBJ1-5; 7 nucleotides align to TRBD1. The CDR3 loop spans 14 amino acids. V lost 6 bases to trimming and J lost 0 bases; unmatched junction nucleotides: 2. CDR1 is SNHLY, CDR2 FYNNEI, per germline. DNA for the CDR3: TGTGCCAGCAGAGGGACAGTTAGCAATCAGCCCCAGCATTTT. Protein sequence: CASRGTVSNQPQHF.

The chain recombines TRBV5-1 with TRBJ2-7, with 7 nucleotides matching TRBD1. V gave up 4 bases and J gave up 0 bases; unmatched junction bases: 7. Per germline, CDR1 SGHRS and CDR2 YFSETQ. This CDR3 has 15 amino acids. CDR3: CASSPQGVSSYEQYF. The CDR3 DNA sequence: TGCGCCAGCAGCCCCCAGGGGGTTTCCTCCTACGAGCAGTACTTC.

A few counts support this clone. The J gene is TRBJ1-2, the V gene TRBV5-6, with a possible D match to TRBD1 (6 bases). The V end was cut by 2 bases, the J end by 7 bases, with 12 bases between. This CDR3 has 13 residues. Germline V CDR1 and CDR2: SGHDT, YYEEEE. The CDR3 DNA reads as TGTGCCAGCAGCTTAGAAAACAGGGTTGGCTACACCTTC. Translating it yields CASSLENRVGYTF.

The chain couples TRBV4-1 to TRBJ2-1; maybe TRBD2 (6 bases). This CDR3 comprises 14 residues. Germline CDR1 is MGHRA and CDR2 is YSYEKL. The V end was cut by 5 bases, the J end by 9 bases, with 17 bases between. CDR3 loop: CASSYKLSGPEQFF. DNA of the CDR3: TGCGCCAGCAGCTATAAGCTTAGCGGCCCTGAGCAGTTCTTC.

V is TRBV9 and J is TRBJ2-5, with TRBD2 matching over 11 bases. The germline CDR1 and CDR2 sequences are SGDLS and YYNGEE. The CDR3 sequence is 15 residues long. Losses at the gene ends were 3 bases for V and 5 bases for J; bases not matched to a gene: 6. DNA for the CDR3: TGTGCCAGCAGCGGCCCTAGCGGGGGGTGGGAGACCCAGTACTTC. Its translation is CASSGPSGGWETQYF.

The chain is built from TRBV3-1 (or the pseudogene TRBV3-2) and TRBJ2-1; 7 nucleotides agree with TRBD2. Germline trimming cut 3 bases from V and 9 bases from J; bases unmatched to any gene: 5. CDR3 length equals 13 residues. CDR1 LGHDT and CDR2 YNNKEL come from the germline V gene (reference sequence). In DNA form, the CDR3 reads TGTGCCAGCAGCCAGGTCAGGGAGGGTGAGCAGTTCTTC. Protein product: CASSQVREGEQFF.

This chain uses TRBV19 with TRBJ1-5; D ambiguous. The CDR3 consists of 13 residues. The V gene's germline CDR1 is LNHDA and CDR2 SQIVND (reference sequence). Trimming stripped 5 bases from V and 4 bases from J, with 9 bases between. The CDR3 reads CASSPVLNQPQHF. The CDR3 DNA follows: TGTGCCAGTAGTCCCGTCCTGAATCAGCCCCAGCATTTT.

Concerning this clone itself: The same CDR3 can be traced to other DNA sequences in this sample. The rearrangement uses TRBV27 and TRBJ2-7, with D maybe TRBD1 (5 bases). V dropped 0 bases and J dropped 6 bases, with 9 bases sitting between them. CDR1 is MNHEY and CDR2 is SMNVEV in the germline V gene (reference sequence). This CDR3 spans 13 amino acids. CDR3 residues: CASSLSPGREQYF. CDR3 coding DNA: TGTGCCAGCAGTTTATCCCCAGGGCGCGAGCAGTACTTC.

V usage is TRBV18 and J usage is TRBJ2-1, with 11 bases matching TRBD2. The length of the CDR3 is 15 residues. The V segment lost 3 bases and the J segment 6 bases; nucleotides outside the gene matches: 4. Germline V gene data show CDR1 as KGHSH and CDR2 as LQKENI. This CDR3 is CASSPGTSGRNEQFF. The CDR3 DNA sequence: TGTGCCAGCTCACCCGGGACTAGCGGACGCAATGAGCAGTTCTTC.

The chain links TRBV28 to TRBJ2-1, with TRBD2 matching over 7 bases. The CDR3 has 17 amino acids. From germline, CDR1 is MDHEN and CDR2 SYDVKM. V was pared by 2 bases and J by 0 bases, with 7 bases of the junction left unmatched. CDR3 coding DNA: TGTGCCAGCAGTTTAACGTTGGGCGGGAGCTCCTACAATGAGCAGTTCTTC. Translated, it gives CASSLTLGGSSYNEQFF.

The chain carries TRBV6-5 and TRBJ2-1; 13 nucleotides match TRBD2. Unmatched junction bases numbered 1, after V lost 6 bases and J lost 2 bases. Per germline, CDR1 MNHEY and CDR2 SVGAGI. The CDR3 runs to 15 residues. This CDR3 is CASRGTSGAYNEQFF. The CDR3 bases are TGTGCCAGCAGAGGGACTAGCGGGGCCTACAATGAGCAGTTCTTC.

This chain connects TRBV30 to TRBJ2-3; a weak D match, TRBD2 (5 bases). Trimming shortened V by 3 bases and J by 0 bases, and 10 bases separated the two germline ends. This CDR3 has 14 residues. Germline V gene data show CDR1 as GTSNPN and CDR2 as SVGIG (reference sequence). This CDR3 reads CAWRIRTSTDTQYF. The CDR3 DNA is TGTGCCTGGAGAATCAGGACTAGCACAGATACGCAGTATTTT.